These T cell receptor beta chains were read from a single sample in a study of STAT5B mutations in CD4+ large granular lymphocyte leukemia. Libraries were prepared by immunoSEQ multiplex PCR; TCRdb keeps only in-frame clonotypes and omits some of them. The data contain roughly 36,000 clones, over 65% of them singletons. The sample taken for sequencing was CD4+ T cells from blood buffy coats. These receptors all come from a human donor in good health. Each CDR3 is given with its conserved first and last residue. Fields, in order: J gene, clone size, V gene, D gene, CDR3 protein, CDR3 DNA. The D gene is left open where the match is weak. Clone sizes are given selectively: once, few, many, or a class where the clone is expanded.

TRBJ1-5,few,TRBV7-9,TRBD1,CASSPGQGSNQPQHF,TGTGCCAGCAGTCCGGGACAGGGTAGCAATCAGCCCCAGCATTTT
TRBJ2-3,few,TRBV29-1,.,CSVAQSDTQYF,TGCAGCGTTGCACAGTCAGATACGCAGTATTTT
TRBJ2-7,.,TRBV14,TRBD1,CASSQGGGQGVYEQYF,TGTGCCAGCAGCCAAGGAGGGGGCCAGGGAGTCTACGAGCAGTACTTC
TRBJ1-5,.,TRBV6-5,.,CASRTGSANQPQHF,TGTGCCAGCAGAACAGGATCCGCCAATCAGCCCCAGCATTTT
TRBJ1-2,.,TRBV6-5,.,CASSYSWQINYGYTF,TGTGCCAGCAGTTACTCGTGGCAGATTAACTATGGCTACACCTTC
TRBJ1-5,few,TRBV5-3,.,CARSGLTPGDYSYSNQPQHF,TGTGCCAGAAGCGGACTAACTCCGGGAGACTATTCTTATAGCAATCAGCCCCAGCATTTT
TRBJ2-7,.,TRBV18,TRBD1,CASSLSPDRISYEQYF,TGTGCCAGCTCACTTTCTCCGGACAGGATTTCCTACGAGCAGTACTTC
TRBJ2-1,.,TRBV2,TRBD2,CASNPGLAGVEQFF,TGTGCCAGCAACCCAGGACTAGCGGGGGTGGAGCAGTTCTTC
TRBJ1-2,.,TRBV4-3,.,CASSQDLAPYYGYTF,TGCGCCAGCAGCCAAGACCTGGCCCCATACTATGGCTACACCTTC
TRBJ1-3,.,TRBV10-3,.,CAISAGVEGGNTIYF,TGTGCCATCAGTGCAGGGGTCGAAGGTGGAAACACCATATATTTT
TRBJ2-3,.,TRBV5-6,.,CASSLKVTDTQYF,TGTGCCAGCAGCTTGAAGGTGACAGATACGCAGTATTTT
TRBJ2-7,.,TRBV7-9,TRBD1,CASSLARDSGEQYF,TGTGCCAGCAGCTTAGCCCGGGACAGTGGTGAGCAGTACTTC
TRBJ2-5,.,TRBV4-2,TRBD2,CASSQDVREGTQYF,TGTGCCAGCAGCCAAGATGTTAGGGAGGGGACCCAGTACTTC
TRBJ1-2,.,TRBV2,.,CASRFYRDKNGYTF,TGTGCCAGCAGATTCTACCGGGACAAAAATGGCTACACCTTC
TRBJ1-2,.,TRBV6-1,.,CASSESPGRRSNGNYGYTF,TGTGCCAGCAGTGAAAGTCCCGGTAGGAGGAGTAATGGAAACTATGGCTACACCTTC